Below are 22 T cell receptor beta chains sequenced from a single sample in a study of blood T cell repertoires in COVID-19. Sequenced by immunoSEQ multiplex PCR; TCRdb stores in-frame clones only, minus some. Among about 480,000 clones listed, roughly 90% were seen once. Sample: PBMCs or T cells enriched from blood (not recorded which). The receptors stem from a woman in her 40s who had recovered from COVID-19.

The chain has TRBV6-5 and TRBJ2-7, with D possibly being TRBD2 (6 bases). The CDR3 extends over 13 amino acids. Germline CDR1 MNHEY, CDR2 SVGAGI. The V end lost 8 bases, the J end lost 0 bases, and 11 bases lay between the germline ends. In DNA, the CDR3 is TGTGCCAGCCAAGGAGGGCCCTCCTACGAGCAGTACTTC. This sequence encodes CASQGGPSYEQYF.

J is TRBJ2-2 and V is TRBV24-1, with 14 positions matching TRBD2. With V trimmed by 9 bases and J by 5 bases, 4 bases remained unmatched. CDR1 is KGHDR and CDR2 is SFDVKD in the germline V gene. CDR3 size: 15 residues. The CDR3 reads CATGLAGGGTGELFF. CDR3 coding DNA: TGTGCCACCGGACTAGCGGGAGGCGGTACCGGGGAGCTGTTTTTT.

DNA of the CDR3: TGTGCCAGCAGTCCAGCTACAGGGGCCCAGTACGAGCAGTACTTC. This encodes CASSPATGAQYEQYF. The chain has TRBV6-6 and TRBJ2-7; 7 bases are a match to TRBD1. CDR1 and CDR2 (germline): MNHNY, SVGAGI (reference sequence). The V and J ends lost 5 bases and 4 bases, in that order; junction bases with no gene match: 11. The CDR3 loop spans 15 amino acids.

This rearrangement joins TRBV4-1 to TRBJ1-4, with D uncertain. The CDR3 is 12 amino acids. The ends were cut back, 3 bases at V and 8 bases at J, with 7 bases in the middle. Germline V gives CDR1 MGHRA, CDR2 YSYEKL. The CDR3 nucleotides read TGCGCCAGCAGCCATACGGGGGAAAAACTGTTTTTT. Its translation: CASSHTGEKLFF.

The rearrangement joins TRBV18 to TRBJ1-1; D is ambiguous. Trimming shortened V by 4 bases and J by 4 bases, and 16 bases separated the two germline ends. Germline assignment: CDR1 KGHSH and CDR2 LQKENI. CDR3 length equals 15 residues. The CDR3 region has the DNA TGTGCCAGCTCACTTATGTGGCAGGAGGGCACTGAAGCTTTCTTT. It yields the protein CASSLMWQEGTEAFF. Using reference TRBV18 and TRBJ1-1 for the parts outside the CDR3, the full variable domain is NAGVMQNPRHLVRRRGQEARLRCSPMKGHSHVYWYRQLPEEGLKFMVYLQKENIIDESGMPKERFSAEFPKEGPSILRIQQVVRGDSAAYFCASSLMWQEGTEAFFGQGTRLTVV.

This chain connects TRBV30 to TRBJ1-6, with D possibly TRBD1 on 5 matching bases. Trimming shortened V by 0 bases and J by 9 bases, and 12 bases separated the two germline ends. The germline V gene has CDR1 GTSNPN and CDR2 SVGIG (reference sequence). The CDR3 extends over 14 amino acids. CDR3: CAWSVGQRASPLHF. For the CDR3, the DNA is TGTGCCTGGAGTGTGGGGCAGCGGGCTTCACCCCTCCACTTT.

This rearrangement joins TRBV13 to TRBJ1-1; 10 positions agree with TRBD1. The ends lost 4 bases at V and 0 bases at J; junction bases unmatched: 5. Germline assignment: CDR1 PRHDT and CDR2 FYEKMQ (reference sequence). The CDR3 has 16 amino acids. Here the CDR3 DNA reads TGTGCCAGCAGCTCACCGGGACAGGGGTTGAACACTGAAGCTTTCTTT. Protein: CASSSPGQGLNTEAFF.

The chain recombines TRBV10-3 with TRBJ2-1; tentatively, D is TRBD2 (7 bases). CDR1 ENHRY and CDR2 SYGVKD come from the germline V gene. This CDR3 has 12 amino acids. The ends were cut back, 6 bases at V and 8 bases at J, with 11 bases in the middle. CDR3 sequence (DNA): TGTGCCATCAGCGGGGGGCTGGATGAGCAGTTCTTC. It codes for CAISGGLDEQFF.

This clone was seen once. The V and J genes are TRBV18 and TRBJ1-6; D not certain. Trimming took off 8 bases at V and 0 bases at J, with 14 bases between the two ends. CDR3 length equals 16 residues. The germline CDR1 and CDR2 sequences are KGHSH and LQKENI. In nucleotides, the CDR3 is TGTGCCAGCCAAACTACCCCAAGCTCCTATAATTCACCCCTCCACTTT. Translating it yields CASQTTPSSYNSPLHF. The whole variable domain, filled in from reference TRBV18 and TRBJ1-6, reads NAGVMQNPRHLVRRRGQEARLRCSPMKGHSHVYWYRQLPEEGLKFMVYLQKENIIDESGMPKERFSAEFPKEGPSILRIQQVVRGDSAAYFCASQTTPSSYNSPLHFGNGTRLTVT.

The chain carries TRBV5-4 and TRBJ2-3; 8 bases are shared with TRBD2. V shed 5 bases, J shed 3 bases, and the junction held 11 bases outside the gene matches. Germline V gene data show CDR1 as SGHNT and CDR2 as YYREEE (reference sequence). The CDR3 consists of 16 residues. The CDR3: CASSPGSGMRTDTQYF. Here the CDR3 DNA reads TGTGCCAGCAGTCCTGGTAGCGGGATGAGAACAGATACGCAGTATTTT.

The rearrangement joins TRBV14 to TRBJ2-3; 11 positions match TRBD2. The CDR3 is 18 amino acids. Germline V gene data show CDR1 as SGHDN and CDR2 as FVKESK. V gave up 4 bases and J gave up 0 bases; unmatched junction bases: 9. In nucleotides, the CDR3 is TGTGCCAGCAGCCCTCGACTAGCGGGAACGTGGAGCACAGATACGCAGTATTTT. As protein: CASSPRLAGTWSTDTQYF.

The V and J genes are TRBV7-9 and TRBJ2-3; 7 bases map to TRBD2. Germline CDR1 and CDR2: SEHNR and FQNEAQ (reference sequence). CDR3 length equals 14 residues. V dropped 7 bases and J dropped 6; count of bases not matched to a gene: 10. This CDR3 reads CASTKSSGTDTQYF. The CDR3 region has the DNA TGTGCCAGCACCAAATCTAGCGGAACGGATACGCAGTATTTT.

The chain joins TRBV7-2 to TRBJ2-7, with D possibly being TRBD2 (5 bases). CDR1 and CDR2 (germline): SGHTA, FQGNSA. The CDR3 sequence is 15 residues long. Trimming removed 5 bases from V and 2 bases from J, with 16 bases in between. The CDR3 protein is CASSVRSGSAYEQYF. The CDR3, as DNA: TGTGCCAGCAGCGTCCGTTCGGGATCGGCCTACGAGCAGTACTTC.

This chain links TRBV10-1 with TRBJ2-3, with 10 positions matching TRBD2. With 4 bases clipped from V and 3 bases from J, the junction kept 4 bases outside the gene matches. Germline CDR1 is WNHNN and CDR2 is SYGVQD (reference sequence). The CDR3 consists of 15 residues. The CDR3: CASSVTSGLTDTQYF. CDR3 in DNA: TGCGCCAGCAGTGTGACTAGCGGGTTGACAGATACGCAGTATTTT.

DNA for the CDR3: TGTGCCAGCAGCTCCAGCTTCACATTACAGGCCCTCGAGCAGTACTTC. This gives the protein CASSSSFTLQALEQYF. This chain connects TRBV11-3 to TRBJ2-7; possible D gene TRBD1, 5 bases. The V gene's germline CDR1 is SGHNT and CDR2 YENEEA. The V end was cut by 4 bases, the J end by 6 bases, with 22 bases between. The length of the CDR3 is 16 residues. Full variable domain (outside the CDR3, taken from reference TRBV11-3 and TRBJ2-7): EAGVVQSPRYKIIEKKQPVAFWCNPISGHNTLYWYLQNLGQGPELLIRYENEEAVDDSQLPKDRFSAERLKGVDSTLKIQPAELGDSAVYLCASSSSFTLQALEQYFGPGTRLTVT.

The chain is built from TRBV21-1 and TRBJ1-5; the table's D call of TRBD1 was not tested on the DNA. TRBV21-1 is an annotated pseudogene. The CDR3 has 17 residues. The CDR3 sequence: CASGGPLQGGSNQPQHF. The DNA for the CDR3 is TGTGCCAGCGGGGGACCTCTACAGGGTGGTAGCAATCAGCCCCAGCATTTT.

This CDR3 is CASRESLGTEAFF. The CDR3 DNA reads as TGTGCCAGCAGAGAGTCCCTCGGGACTGAAGCTTTCTTT. The V call is TRBV12-3 or TRBV12-4, the J call TRBJ1-1; no definite D call. Trimming stripped 6 bases from V and 5 bases from J, with 13 bases between. The CDR3 sequence is 13 residues long.

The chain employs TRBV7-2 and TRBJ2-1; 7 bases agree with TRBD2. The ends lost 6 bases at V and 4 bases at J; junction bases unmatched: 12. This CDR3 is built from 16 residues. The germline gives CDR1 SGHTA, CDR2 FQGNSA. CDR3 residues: CASSSTGTNMYNEQFF. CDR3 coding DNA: TGTGCCAGCAGTTCGACCGGGACTAATATGTACAATGAGCAGTTCTTC.

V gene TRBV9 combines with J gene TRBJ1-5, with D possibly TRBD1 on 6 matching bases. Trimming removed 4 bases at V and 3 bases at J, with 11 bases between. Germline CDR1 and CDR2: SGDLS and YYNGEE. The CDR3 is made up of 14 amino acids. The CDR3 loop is CASSPRDINQPQHF. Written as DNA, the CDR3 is TGTGCCAGCAGCCCCCGGGACATCAATCAGCCCCAGCATTTT.

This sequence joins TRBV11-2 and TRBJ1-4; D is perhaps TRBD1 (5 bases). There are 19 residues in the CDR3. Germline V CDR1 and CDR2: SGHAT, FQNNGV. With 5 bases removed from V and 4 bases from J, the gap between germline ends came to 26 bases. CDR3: CASSRMGGDRGTLNEKLFF. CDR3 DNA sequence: TGTGCCAGCAGCAGAATGGGGGGGGACCGAGGAACCCTTAATGAAAAACTGTTTTTT.

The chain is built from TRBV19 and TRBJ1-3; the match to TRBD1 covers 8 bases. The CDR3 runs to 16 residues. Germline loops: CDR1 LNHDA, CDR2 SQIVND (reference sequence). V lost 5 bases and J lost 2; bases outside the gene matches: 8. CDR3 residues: CASSLVTGGTGNTIYF. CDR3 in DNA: TGTGCCAGTAGTTTGGTAACAGGGGGAACTGGAAACACCATATATTTT.

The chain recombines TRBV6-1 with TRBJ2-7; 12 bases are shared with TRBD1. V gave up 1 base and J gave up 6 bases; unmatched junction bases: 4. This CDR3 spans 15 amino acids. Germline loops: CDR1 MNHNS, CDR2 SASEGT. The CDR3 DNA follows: TGTGCCAGCAGTGAAGTTGGGACAGGGGGCGGCGAGCAGTACTTC. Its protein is CASSEVGTGGGEQYF.